This entry is about one TCR beta chain. The antigen remains unidentified. This record belongs to a study of CD8+ T cells in alopecia areata. Study-wide background: Oral tofacitinib, 5 to 10 mg twice daily, was given in an open-label trial. Treated patients received severity scores based on the percentage of scalp area affected. General observations from the study: Scalp sequencing also captures normal skin's resident alphabeta T cells.

V lost 5 bases and J 3 bases, leaving 11 bases between the germline ends. The CDR3 runs to 13 residues. Germline V gene data show CDR1 as LNHDA and CDR2 as SQIVND (reference sequence). The authors extracted RNA and reverse transcribed it into cDNA as the sequencing template. Only in-frame clones appear in the TCRdb table, and some are missing; sequencing was by immunoSEQ multiplex PCR. This sample has about 76,000 clones, with approximately 64% found just once. Treatment meaning: oral pan-JAK inhibitor, 5-10 mg twice daily. The sequencing used CD8+ T cells sorted from blood, collected at week 24, from a patient treated with tofacitinib. This receptor was taken from a human donor with alopecia areata. This chain connects TRBV19 to TRBJ2-7, with D possibly being TRBD1 (5 bases). The CDR3 protein is CASSHDRVYEQYF. DNA for the CDR3: TGTGCCAGTAGTCACGACAGAGTCTACGAGCAGTACTTC.